Shown below are 5 T cell receptor beta chains from a single sample sequenced in a study of blood T cells in healthy people across ages. A second PCR of 7 to 11 cycles used a sample-barcoded 5' primer and a J-beta primer mix. TCRdb re-derived calls from the 5' RACE reads in MiXCR, one entry per CDR3 protein. Of about 730,000 distinct CDR3 sequences detected, roughly 44% appear once; the ten largest clones hold 20% to 25%. The sequencing input was blood. These receptors were collected from a woman aged 60-75 years in good health.

The chain links TRBV15 to TRBJ1-5; D possibly corresponds to TRBD1 (6 bases). There are 16 residues in the CDR3. The germline V gene has CDR1 LNHNV and CDR2 YYDKDF (reference sequence). Trimming removed 1 base from V and 4 bases from J, with 14 bases in between. CDR3 sequence: CATSRVQGLGNQPQHF. CDR3 sequence (DNA): TGTGCCACCAGCAGAGTACAGGGCTTAGGTAATCAGCCCCAGCATTTT.

In its sample, this clonotype was seen many times. CDR3 bases: TGTGCCAGCGCCGAACAGACAGGGGCCGGCTACACCTTC. Protein: CASAEQTGAGYTF. V usage is TRBV6-2 or TRBV6-3 and J usage is TRBJ1-2, with 8 bases identical to TRBD1. This CDR3 has 13 residues. In germline, CDR1 is MNHEY, CDR2 SVGEGT. V trimming: 8 bases; J trimming: 8 bases; junction bases outside the gene matches: 10.

This clonotype was seen only a few times. The V gene is TRBV20-1, the J gene TRBJ1-5; 11 bases are a match to TRBD1. The V segment lost 3 bases and the J segment 7 bases; nucleotides outside the gene matches: 2. Germline V gene data show CDR1 as DFQATT and CDR2 as SNEGSKA (reference sequence). CDR3 size: 13 residues. CDR3 region: CSASWDRGQPQHF. CDR3 coding DNA: TGCAGTGCTAGTTGGGACAGGGGGCAGCCCCAGCATTTT.

This clonotype has a handful of counts. The chain is built from TRBV5-6 and TRBJ2-1; possible D gene TRBD2, 5 bases. Trimming stripped 2 bases from V and 3 bases from J, with 6 bases between. There are 13 residues in the CDR3. The germline V gene has CDR1 SGHDT and CDR2 YYEEEE. The CDR3 is CASSFRDYNEQFF. DNA of the CDR3: TGTGCCAGCAGCTTCCGGGACTACAATGAGCAGTTCTTC.

In this sample, this clonotype turned up a few times. The rearrangement joins TRBV20-1 to TRBJ2-3; 16 bases line up with TRBD2. This CDR3 comprises 17 residues. The germline V gene encodes CDR1 DFQATT and CDR2 SNEGSKA (reference sequence). Trimming cost V 3 bases and J 1 base; bases outside gene matches: 4. The CDR3 DNA reads as TGCAGTGCTAGGGGACTAGCGGGGGGGAGGGGCACAGATACGCAGTATTTT. Protein sequence: CSARGLAGGRGTDTQYF.